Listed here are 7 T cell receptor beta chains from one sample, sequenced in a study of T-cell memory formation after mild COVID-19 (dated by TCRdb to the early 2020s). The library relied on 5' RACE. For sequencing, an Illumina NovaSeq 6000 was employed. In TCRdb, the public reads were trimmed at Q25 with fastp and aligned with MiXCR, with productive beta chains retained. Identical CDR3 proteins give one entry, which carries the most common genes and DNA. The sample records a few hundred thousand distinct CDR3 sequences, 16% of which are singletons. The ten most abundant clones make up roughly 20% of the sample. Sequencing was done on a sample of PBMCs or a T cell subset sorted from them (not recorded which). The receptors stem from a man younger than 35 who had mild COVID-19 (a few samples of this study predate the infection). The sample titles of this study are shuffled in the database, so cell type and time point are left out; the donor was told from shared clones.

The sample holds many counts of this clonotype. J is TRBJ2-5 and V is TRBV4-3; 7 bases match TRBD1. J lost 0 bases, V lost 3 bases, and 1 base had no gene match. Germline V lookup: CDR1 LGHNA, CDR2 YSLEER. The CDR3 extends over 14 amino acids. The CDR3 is CASSQGQYQETQYF. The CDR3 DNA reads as TGCGCCAGCAGCCAGGGACAGTACCAAGAGACCCAGTACTTC.

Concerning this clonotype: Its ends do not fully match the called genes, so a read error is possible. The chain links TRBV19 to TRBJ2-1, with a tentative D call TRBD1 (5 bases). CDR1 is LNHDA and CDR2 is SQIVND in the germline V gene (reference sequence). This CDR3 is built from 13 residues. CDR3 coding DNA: TGTGCCAGTAGTATCGGCTGGGGCCATGAGAAGTTCTTC. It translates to CASSIGWGHEKFF. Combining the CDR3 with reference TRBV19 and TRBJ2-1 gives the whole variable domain DGGITQSPKYLFRKEGQNVTLSCEQNLNHDAMYWYRQDPGQGLRLIYYSQIVNDFQKGDIAEGYSVSREKKESFPLTVTSAQKNPTAFYLCASSIGWGHEKFFGPGTRLTVL.

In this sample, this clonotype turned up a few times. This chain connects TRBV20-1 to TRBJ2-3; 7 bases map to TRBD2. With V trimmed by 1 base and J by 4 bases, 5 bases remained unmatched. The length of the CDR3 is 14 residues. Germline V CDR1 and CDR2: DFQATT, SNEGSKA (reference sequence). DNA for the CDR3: TGCAGTGCTAGAGCCAGCGGGGTATCAGATACGCAGTATTTT. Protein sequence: CSARASGVSDTQYF.

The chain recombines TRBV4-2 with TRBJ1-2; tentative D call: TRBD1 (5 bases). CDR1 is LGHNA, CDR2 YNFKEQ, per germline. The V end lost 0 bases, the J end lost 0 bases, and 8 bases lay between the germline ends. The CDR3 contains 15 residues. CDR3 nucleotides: TGTGCCAGCAGCCAAGATGGGGGAGCTAACTATGGCTACACCTTC. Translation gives CASSQDGGANYGYTF.

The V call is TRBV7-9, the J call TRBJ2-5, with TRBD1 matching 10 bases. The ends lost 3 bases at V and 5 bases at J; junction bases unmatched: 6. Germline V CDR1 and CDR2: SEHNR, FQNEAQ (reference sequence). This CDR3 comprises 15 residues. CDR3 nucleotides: TGTGCCAGCAGCTTGGTGACAGGGGGCGTTGAGACCCAGTACTTC. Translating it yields CASSLVTGGVETQYF. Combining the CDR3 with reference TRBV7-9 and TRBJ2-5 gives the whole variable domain DTGVSQNPRHKITKRGQNVTFRCDPISEHNRLYWYRQTLGQGPEFLTYFQNEAQLEKSRLLSDRFSAERPKGSFSTLEIQRTEQGDSAMYLCASSLVTGGVETQYFGPGTRLLVL.

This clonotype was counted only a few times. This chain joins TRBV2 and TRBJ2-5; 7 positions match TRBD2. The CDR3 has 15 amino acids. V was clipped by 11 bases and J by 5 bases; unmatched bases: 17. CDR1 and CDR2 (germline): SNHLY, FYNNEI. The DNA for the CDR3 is TGTGCCCAGCCAGGACCCGGACTAGGCATGGAGACCCAGTACTTC. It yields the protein CAQPGPGLGMETQYF. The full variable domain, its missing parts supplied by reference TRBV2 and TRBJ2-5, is EPEVTQTPSHQVTQMGQEVILRCVPISNHLYFYWYRQILGQKVEFLVSFYNNEISEKSEIFDDQFSVERPDGSNFTLKIRSTKLEDSAMYFCAQPGPGLGMETQYFGPGTRLLVL.

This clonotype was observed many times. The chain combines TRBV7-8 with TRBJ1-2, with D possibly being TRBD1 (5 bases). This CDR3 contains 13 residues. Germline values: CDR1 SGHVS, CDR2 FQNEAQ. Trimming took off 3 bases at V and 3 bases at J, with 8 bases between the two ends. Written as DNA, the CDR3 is TGTGCCAGCAGCTTCGCGGGGGACTATGGCTACACCTTC. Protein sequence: CASSFAGDYGYTF.